Listed here is a single TCR beta chain. The sample's treatment: 19 received Ad26.COV2.S at low or high dose, single or two shots; about 5 received placebo; per-sample allocation not given. All samples were drawn on day 63, counting from the first vaccine or placebo injection. The data originate from a study of Ad26.COV2.S vaccination and SARS-CoV-2 variants. About the study: Among those in the COV1001 Ad26.COV2.S trial arm was the donor.

Clones were read by immunoSEQ multiplex PCR, and TCRdb kept only the in-frame ones, dropping some. The table has a few hundred thousand clones, 87% seen once. This specimen was peripheral blood, taken in a trial of Ad26.COV2.S vaccine versus placebo. The sequence came from a person between 18 and 65 years old who received the Ad26.COV2.S COVID-19 vaccine or a placebo.

CDR3 loop: CASSLRSLNTEAFF. The CDR3 DNA follows: TGTGCCAGCAGCCTTAGGTCATTGAACACTGAAGCTTTCTTT. This chain links TRBV11-3 with TRBJ1-1, with no clear D. Germline values: CDR1 SGHNT, CDR2 YENEEA. The CDR3 has 14 residues. Between the trimmed V and J ends, which lost 5 bases and 0 bases, there was a span of 10 bases.